This entry lists 31 T cell receptor beta chains sequenced from one sample in a study of blood T cells in healthy people across ages. For the second PCR, which ran for 7 to 11 cycles, a sample-barcoded 5' primer and a J-beta primer mix were used. TCRdb re-called the 5' RACE reads through MiXCR, storing one row per CDR3 protein. Among approximately 800,000 distinct CDR3 sequences listed, 25% were seen once. Another study also made use of these data, one on T cells of mothers and their children.

Sequenced: blood. All receptors come from a boy younger than 18 in good health.

V gene TRBV6-6 combines with J gene TRBJ2-7, with D unresolved. The germline CDR1 and CDR2 sequences are MNHNY and SVGAGI (reference sequence). The V end was cut by 0 bases, the J end by 2 bases, with 11 bases between. The CDR3 length is 15 residues. In nucleotides, the CDR3 is TGTGCCAGCAGTTACTCGAGTCAGGCCGCCTACGAGCAGTACTTC. Translating gives CASSYSSQAAYEQYF.

The chain has TRBV3-1 and TRBJ2-1; D unresolved. Per germline, CDR1 LGHDT and CDR2 YNNKEL (reference sequence). The CDR3 runs 16 residues. Trimming cost V 0 bases and J 0 bases, with 9 bases left between them. CDR3 loop: CASSQEHPSSYNEQFF. CDR3 sequence (DNA): TGTGCCAGCAGCCAAGAGCACCCAAGCTCCTACAATGAGCAGTTCTTC.

V and J are TRBV7-9 and TRBJ1-1; possibly TRBD1 for D (5 bases). The CDR3 spans 15 residues. Germline loops: CDR1 SEHNR, CDR2 FQNEAQ (reference sequence). Trimming took 1 base from V and 1 from J, leaving 10 bases between them. CDR3 sequence reads: CASSLVGTANTEAFF. DNA of the CDR3: TGTGCCAGCAGCTTAGTTGGGACGGCGAACACTGAAGCTTTCTTT. Variable domain in full (rest from reference TRBV7-9 and TRBJ1-1): DTGVSQNPRHKITKRGQNVTFRCDPISEHNRLYWYRQTLGQGPEFLTYFQNEAQLEKSRLLSDRFSAERPKGSFSTLEIQRTEQGDSAMYLCASSLVGTANTEAFFGQGTRLTVV.

This clonotype was seen a handful of times. V usage is TRBV28 and J usage is TRBJ2-6, with D perhaps being TRBD1 or TRBD2 (5 bases each). CDR1 is MDHEN and CDR2 is SYDVKM in the germline V gene. The CDR3 totals 15 residues. V gave up 6 bases and J gave up 0 bases, with 9 bases separating them. The CDR3 DNA reads as TGTGCCAGCAGACTCGGGGCCTCTGGGGCCAACGTCCTGACTTTC. It translates to CASRLGASGANVLTF.

The chain joins TRBV4-1 to TRBJ2-1; 14 positions agree with TRBD2. V shed 0 bases and J 8 bases; nucleotides not matched to a gene: 9. Germline V gives CDR1 MGHRA, CDR2 YSYEKL. CDR3 length: 18 amino acids. In nucleotides, the CDR3 is TGCGCCAGCAGCCAAGAACCCAGACTAGCGGGAGGGCCGGATGAGCAGTTCTTC. It translates to CASSQEPRLAGGPDEQFF.

In this sample, this clonotype turned up a few times. The rearrangement joins TRBV7-2 to TRBJ1-3; D uncertain. The germline V gene has CDR1 SGHTA and CDR2 FQGNSA. The length of the CDR3 is 13 residues. Deletions cut 4 bases from V and 2 bases from J, with 6 bases between. The CDR3 nucleotides are TGTGCCAGCAGCTCGGTGGCTGGAAACACCATATATTTT. It specifies CASSSVAGNTIYF.

This chain links TRBV7-2 with TRBJ2-3; possibly TRBD1 for D (5 bases). V was cut by 4 bases and J by 1 base, with 15 bases left in between. This CDR3 spans 16 amino acids. The V gene's germline CDR1 is SGHTA and CDR2 FQGNSA. CDR3: CASSSPPGQRTDTQYF. DNA of the CDR3: TGTGCCAGCAGCTCCCCCCCCGGACAACGCACAGATACGCAGTATTTT.

V usage is TRBV24-1 and J usage is TRBJ1-5, with D perhaps TRBD1 (5 bases). V shed 5 bases and J shed 2 bases, with 15 bases lying between them. The CDR3 runs 16 residues. The germline CDR1 and CDR2 sequences are KGHDR and SFDVKD. As DNA, the CDR3 is TGTGCCACCAGTGCCCCTGGGCAGGGAGGCAATCAGCCCCAGCATTTT. This sequence encodes CATSAPGQGGNQPQHF.

This clonotype was observed a handful of times. The chain employs TRBV13 and TRBJ1-3, with TRBD1 as a possible D gene (6 bases). This CDR3 spans 18 amino acids. Trimming left V 5 bases short and J 1 base short, with 21 bases between. Germline loops: CDR1 PRHDT, CDR2 FYEKMQ (reference sequence). CDR3 nucleotides: TGTGCCAGCAGCCTCCCCCGTGCTCCAGGGGAGTCTGGAAACACCATATATTTT. Its protein is CASSLPRAPGESGNTIYF.

The chain couples TRBV7-2 to TRBJ2-5; D may be TRBD1 or TRBD2 (5 bases each). CDR1 is SGHTA and CDR2 is FQGNSA in the germline V gene. The length of the CDR3 is 15 residues. V lost 2 bases, J lost 4 bases, and 14 bases lay in between. The CDR3 DNA is TGTGCCAGCAGCTTAAGGGGCGGGTATCGAGAGACCCAGTACTTC. This translates into CASSLRGGYRETQYF.

This chain joins TRBV6-2 or TRBV6-3 and TRBJ2-5; possible D gene TRBD1, 6 bases. The CDR3 has 14 residues. Germline V gives CDR1 MNHEY, CDR2 SVGEGT. V dropped 5 bases and J dropped 2 bases, with 12 bases sitting between them. CDR3 loop: CASSGTGTQETQYF. For the CDR3, the DNA is TGTGCCAGCAGTGGGACCGGGACACAAGAGACCCAGTACTTC.

The genes are TRBV20-1 and TRBJ1-1; weak D call: TRBD1 (5 bases). The CDR3 runs 14 residues. V lost 3 bases and J 1 base, leaving 12 bases between the germline ends. Per the germline V gene, CDR1 is DFQATT and CDR2 is SNEGSKA (reference sequence). The CDR3 protein is CSARRGRWNTEAFF. The DNA for the CDR3 is TGCAGTGCTAGGAGGGGACGGTGGAACACTGAAGCTTTCTTT.

The chain combines TRBV5-6 with TRBJ2-5; 7 bases line up with TRBD1. Germline-derived CDR1 and CDR2 are SGHDT and YYEEEE. After removal of 4 bases from V and 5 bases from J, the junction contained 17 bases not matched to a gene. This CDR3 spans 17 amino acids. This CDR3 reads CASSPRRQGTVRETQYF. The CDR3 DNA reads TGTGCCAGCAGCCCTCGGCGACAGGGCACGGTCCGGGAGACCCAGTACTTC.

This clonotype showed up just a few times. The chain carries TRBV20-1 and TRBJ2-2; D is ambiguous. The V end lost 0 bases, the J end lost 0 bases, and 11 bases lay between the germline ends. The CDR3 is made up of 16 amino acids. The germline CDR1 and CDR2 sequences are DFQATT and SNEGSKA (reference sequence). The DNA of the CDR3 is TGCAGTGCTAGAGATGCGGAGACGACGAACACCGGGGAGCTGTTTTTT. Translated: CSARDAETTNTGELFF.

The J gene is TRBJ1-1, the V gene TRBV10-3, with TRBD1 identical over 8 bases. Germline trimming cut 6 bases from V and 8 bases from J; bases unmatched to any gene: 8. The length of the CDR3 is 13 residues. The germline CDR1 and CDR2 sequences are ENHRY and SYGVKD. CDR3 bases: TGTGCCATCAGGGACAGGGCCGGGGTCGAAGCTTTCTTT. Its protein is CAIRDRAGVEAFF.

There are a few counts of this clonotype. A read error may produce the germline difference seen at one junction end. V and J are TRBV9 and TRBJ2-5; D possibly matches TRBD1 or TRBD2 (5 bases each). Germline CDR1 reads SGDLS; CDR2 reads YYNGEE. CDR3 size: 14 residues. DNA of the CDR3: TGTGCCAGCAGCGTAGGGGGGACCCAAGAGCCCCAGTACTTC. This encodes CASSVGGTQEPQYF.

This clonotype showed up just a few times. The chain employs TRBV6-2 or TRBV6-3 and TRBJ2-1; D is uncertain. The V end was cut by 5 bases, the J end by 8 bases, with 10 bases between. In germline, CDR1 is MNHEY, CDR2 SVGEGT. The CDR3 runs to 12 residues. CDR3 in DNA: TGTGCCAGCAGTCGTCGCGCCGATGAGCAGTTCTTC. Translating it yields CASSRRADEQFF.

V usage is TRBV5-1 and J usage is TRBJ2-1; TRBD2 matches at 7 bases. The last part of the DNA fits TRBJ2-7 better; the J call may be wrong. CDR3 length: 14 amino acids. Germline CDR1 reads SGHRS; CDR2 reads YFSETQ. CDR3 sequence: CASSLGGPIHEQYF. The CDR3 nucleotides are TGCGCCAGCAGCCTGGGAGGGCCAATCCACGAGCAGTACTTC.

V and J are TRBV4-2 and TRBJ2-7; D perhaps matches TRBD2 (6 bases). The J call may be faulty, since TRBJ2-1 better matches the DNA end. In germline, CDR1 is LGHNA, CDR2 YNFKEQ. This CDR3 region has 16 residues. CDR3 DNA sequence: TGTGCCAGCAGCCAAATAGCGGAAAGCTCCTACAATGAGCAGTTCTTC. This translates into CASSQIAESSYNEQFF.

This clonotype was found a few times. This rearrangement joins TRBV25-1 to TRBJ2-1; perhaps D is TRBD1 or TRBD2 (5 bases each). V dropped 4 bases and J dropped 7 bases, with 8 bases sitting between them. This CDR3 comprises 12 residues. Germline CDR1 is MGHDK and CDR2 is SYGVNS. The CDR3 loop reads CASSAWGNEQFF. The CDR3 DNA sequence: TGTGCCAGCAGTGCTTGGGGGAATGAGCAGTTCTTC.

The chain joins TRBV20-1 to TRBJ2-5; 9 bases align to TRBD2. The J call is doubtful: the DNA matches TRBJ2-7 better. Looked up from germline, CDR1 is DFQATT and CDR2 is SNEGSKA (reference sequence). The CDR3 is 15 residues long. The CDR3 loop reads CSARSERLADYEQYF. As DNA, the CDR3 is TGCAGTGCTAGGTCTGAGAGACTAGCGGATTACGAGCAGTACTTC.

CDR3 loop: CAFGPDPYEQYF. In DNA form, the CDR3 reads TGTGCCTTCGGGCCTGACCCCTACGAGCAGTACTTC. The V and J genes are TRBV30 and TRBJ2-7; D is unresolved. The CDR3 is 12 residues long. The V gene lost 7 bases and the J gene lost 2 bases, with 12 bases spanning the gap. Germline lookup yields CDR1 GTSNPN and CDR2 SVGIG (reference sequence).

The CDR3 DNA reads TGCGCCAGCAGCTTGGGGAGGGGGCTGTATGATGAGCAGTTCTTC. Translating gives CASSLGRGLYDEQFF. The chain recombines TRBV5-1 with TRBJ2-5; TRBD1 might be the D (7 bases). The J call may be faulty, since TRBJ2-1 better matches the DNA end. CDR1 is SGHRS and CDR2 is YFSETQ in the germline V gene. The CDR3 covers 15 residues.

The chain combines TRBV29-1 with TRBJ2-7, with a weak D call TRBD1 (6 bases). Germline V gene data show CDR1 as SQVTM and CDR2 as ANQGSEA. V was clipped by 2 bases and J by 1 base, with 9 bases between them. The length of the CDR3 is 13 residues. The CDR3 here is CSVERTDSYEQYF. The CDR3 DNA sequence: TGCAGCGTTGAACGGACAGATTCCTACGAGCAGTACTTC.

This clonotype turned up a few times. The chain's CDR3 is CASSQVASGRKSKETQYF. Here the CDR3 DNA reads TGTGCCAGCAGCCAAGTAGCTAGCGGGAGAAAAAGCAAAGAGACCCAGTACTTC. This chain connects TRBV3-1 to TRBJ2-5; 10 positions agree with TRBD2. V lost 1 base to trimming and J lost 3 bases; unmatched junction nucleotides: 11. Per the germline V gene, CDR1 is LGHDT and CDR2 is YNNKEL (reference sequence). The CDR3 is made up of 18 amino acids.

This clonotype was seen a handful of times. The rearrangement joins TRBV29-1 to TRBJ2-3; 7 bases agree with TRBD2. The CDR3 totals 13 residues. In germline, CDR1 is SQVTM, CDR2 ANQGSEA. V lost 6 bases and J lost 2; bases outside the gene matches: 5. The CDR3 protein is CSVLADLTDTQYF. The CDR3 DNA follows: TGCAGCGTCCTAGCGGACCTCACAGATACGCAGTATTTT.

The V call is TRBV7-2, the J call TRBJ2-3; D assignment may be TRBD1 or TRBD2 (7 bases each). This CDR3 spans 15 amino acids. CDR1 SGHTA and CDR2 FQGNSA come from the germline V gene. Trimming removed 2 bases from V and 3 bases from J, with 12 bases in between. CDR3 protein: CASSLIRGGTDTQYF. CDR3 nucleotides: TGTGCCAGCAGCTTAATCAGGGGGGGGACAGATACGCAGTATTTT.

The gene calls are TRBV7-9 and TRBJ2-7; perhaps D is TRBD1 or TRBD2 (5 bases each). The CDR3 is made up of 12 amino acids. Germline CDR1 and CDR2: SEHNR and FQNEAQ (reference sequence). V lost 11 bases to trimming and J lost 4 bases, with 15 bases between them. The CDR3 loop reads CAGSGWGYEQYF. The CDR3 DNA follows: TGTGCCGGGTCTGGTTGGGGGTACGAGCAGTACTTC.

This clonotype was detected once. The rearrangement links TRBV29-1 to TRBJ1-2; 9 bases match TRBD1. Germline CDR1 SQVTM, CDR2 ANQGSEA. The ends lost 6 bases at V and 3 bases at J; junction bases unmatched: 5. There are 13 residues in the CDR3. The chain's CDR3 is CSVGDREDYGYTF. As DNA, the CDR3 is TGCAGCGTCGGGGACAGGGAGGACTATGGCTACACCTTC. The complete variable domain, with remaining parts taken from reference TRBV29-1 and TRBJ1-2, reads SAVISQKPSRDICQRGTSLTIQCQVDSQVTMMFWYRQQPGQSLTLIATANQGSEATYESGFVIDKFPISRPNLTFSTLTVSNMSPEDSSIYLCSVGDREDYGYTFGSGTRLTVV.

The chain joins TRBV29-1 to TRBJ2-5; tentatively, D is TRBD1 or TRBD2 (5 bases each). V lost 7 bases to trimming and J lost 5 bases, with 14 bases between them. CDR3 length equals 12 residues. Germline lookup yields CDR1 SQVTM and CDR2 ANQGSEA. CDR3 DNA: TGCAGCGGGGGACCTTTCGGGGAGACCCAGTACTTC. Translating it yields CSGGPFGETQYF.

This clonotype was counted a few times. This rearrangement joins TRBV10-3 to TRBJ2-7; 11 bases are a match to TRBD2. Germline CDR1 and CDR2: ENHRY and SYGVKD. The CDR3 totals 14 residues. V lost 3 bases and J lost 7; bases outside the gene matches: 5. The CDR3 nucleotides are TGTGCCATCAGTGATGTAGCGGGAGGGGATGAGCAGTACTTC. This translates into CAISDVAGGDEQYF.